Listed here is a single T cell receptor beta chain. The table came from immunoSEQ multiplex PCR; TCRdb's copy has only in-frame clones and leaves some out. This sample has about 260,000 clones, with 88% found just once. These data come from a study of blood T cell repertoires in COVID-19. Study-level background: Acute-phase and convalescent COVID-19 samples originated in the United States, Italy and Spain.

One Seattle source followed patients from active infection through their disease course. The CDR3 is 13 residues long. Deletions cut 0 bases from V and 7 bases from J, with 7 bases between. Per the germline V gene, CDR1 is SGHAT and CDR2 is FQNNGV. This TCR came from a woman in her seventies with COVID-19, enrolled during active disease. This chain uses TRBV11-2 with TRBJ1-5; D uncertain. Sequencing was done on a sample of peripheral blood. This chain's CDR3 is CASSLEASQPQHF. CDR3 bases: TGTGCCAGCAGCTTAGAGGCTAGCCAGCCCCAGCATTTT.